This TCR beta chain was identified during a study of T-cell reconstitution after alpha-beta-depleted transplantation in children. Unique molecular identifiers were used to barcode this TCRbeta library. TCRdb re-analysed the PCR reads in MiXCR, keeping a single row per CDR3 protein. The sample includes under 450,000 distinct CDR3 sequences, about 14% seen only once; the top ten take 4.3%. This clonotype was picked up a small number of times. The CDR3 covers 14 residues. Per the germline V gene, CDR1 is MRHNA and CDR2 is SNTAGT. Trimming took off 5 bases at V and 5 bases at J, with 15 bases between the two ends.

This chain links TRBV6-4 with TRBJ1-2; weak D call: TRBD1 (6 bases). The sequence was collected from a human donor who donated a stem cell graft to a child with Fanconi anemia. Material: PBMCs, obtained from the stem cell graft. Here the CDR3 reads CASSLDPGVYGYTF. The CDR3 DNA is TGTGCCAGCAGTCTGGACCCAGGGGTGTATGGCTACACCTTC.